This T cell receptor beta chain was obtained from a study of OX40 agonist ivuxolimab in advanced cancers. Sequenced by immunoSEQ multiplex PCR; TCRdb stores in-frame clones only, minus some. The sample contains about 70,000 clones, about 90% of which appear only once. This clone was recorded once. The antigen is unknown. People who had autoimmune disease history or systemic immunosuppression were excluded. Points from the study as a whole: The antigen specificity of the peripheral T cells (those that were expanded) was not determined. Expanded clones tended on average to be more numerous among CD8+ T cells than CD4+.

The J segment lost 5 bases and the V segment lost 2 bases, leaving 9 bases of the junction unmatched. Looked up from germline, CDR1 is SGHDN and CDR2 is FVKESK. The CDR3 spans 16 residues. The rearrangement uses TRBV14 and TRBJ2-3; 8 positions agree with TRBD1. The sequences come from CD4+ or CD8+ T cells sorted from blood, collected in a trial of the OX40 agonist ivuxolimab. The origin of this receptor is an adult with an advanced solid tumor such as melanoma, head and neck, liver or kidney cancer. The CDR3 reads CASSQTDQGAGDTQYF. For the CDR3, the DNA is TGTGCCAGCAGCCAAACCGATCAGGGGGCGGGAGATACGCAGTATTTT.